The 8 T cell receptor beta chains in this list originate from one sample, sequenced in a study of cytomegalovirus exposure and HLA in healthy donors. Use of 60 Vbeta and 13 Jbeta primers characterized the PCR. Clones were read by immunoSEQ multiplex PCR, and TCRdb kept only the in-frame ones, dropping some. The sample includes roughly 120,000 clones, roughly 80% seen only once; the top ten take around 4.9%. Sequencing input: PBMCs. The receptors shown here come from a man aged 50-59 years in good health and CMV-seropositive.

The V and J genes are TRBV10-1 and TRBJ2-7; 9 nucleotides agree with TRBD1. The CDR3 loop spans 14 amino acids. V lost 2 bases to trimming and J lost 5 bases; unmatched junction nucleotides: 4. Germline V gene lookup returns CDR1 WNHNN and CDR2 SYGVQD (reference sequence). CDR3 bases: TGCGCCAGCAGTGAGGGGACAGGGAGCAACGAGCAGTACTTC. Amino acid sequence: CASSEGTGSNEQYF.

The chain combines TRBV28 with TRBJ1-5; D might be TRBD1 (5 bases). V lost 6 bases to trimming and J lost 8 bases, with 11 bases between them. Germline V gene sequence: CDR1 MDHEN, CDR2 SYDVKM. This CDR3 contains 12 residues. Here the CDR3 DNA reads TGTGCCAGCAGCTTAACGGGGGAGCCCCAGCATTTT. This gives the protein CASSLTGEPQHF.

V and J are TRBV27 and TRBJ2-7, with a weak D call TRBD2 (5 bases). V lost 1 base and J lost 2, with 12 bases in between. This CDR3 is 15 amino acids long. Germline V gene data show CDR1 as MNHEY and CDR2 as SMNVEV (reference sequence). The CDR3 protein is CASSLFQGRTYEQYF. CDR3 nucleotides: TGTGCCAGCAGTTTATTTCAAGGGAGAACCTACGAGCAGTACTTC.

This chain links TRBV28 with TRBJ1-2; TRBD1 is a possible D gene (6 bases). The CDR3 consists of 12 residues. The germline V gene has CDR1 MDHEN and CDR2 SYDVKM. V dropped 7 bases and J dropped 8 bases, with 14 bases sitting between them. DNA of the CDR3: TGTGCCAGCACCCAGGGGATGGGAGGCTACACCTTC. Amino acid sequence: CASTQGMGGYTF.

This rearrangement joins TRBV5-1 to TRBJ2-1; D is possibly TRBD1 (5 bases). V shed 5 bases and J shed 0 bases, with 6 bases lying between them. Germline CDR1 is SGHRS and CDR2 is YFSETQ. The CDR3 contains 13 residues. The CDR3: CASRQDSYNEQFF. CDR3 DNA: TGCGCCAGCAGACAGGACTCCTACAATGAGCAGTTCTTC.

The rearrangement uses TRBV7-2 and TRBJ2-3; D perhaps matches TRBD2 (5 bases). Per the germline V gene, CDR1 is SGHTA and CDR2 is FQGNSA. The V end was cut by 8 bases, the J end by 6 bases, with 6 bases between. The CDR3 covers 10 residues. CDR3 bases: TGTGCCAGCCTAGCTGATACGCAGTATTTT. This encodes CASLADTQYF.

This sequence joins TRBV7-2 and TRBJ2-1; 11 positions match TRBD2. The CDR3 runs 15 residues. Germline values: CDR1 SGHTA, CDR2 FQGNSA. V shed 3 bases, J shed 7 bases, and the junction held 5 bases outside the gene matches. DNA of the CDR3: TGTGCCAGCAGCTTGGGGACTAGCGGTGCTAATGAGCAGTTCTTC. Its translation: CASSLGTSGANEQFF. Filled out from reference TRBV7-2 and TRBJ2-1, the complete variable domain reads GAGVSQSPSNKVTEKGKDVELRCDPISGHTALYWYRQSLGQGLEFLIYFQGNSAPDKSGLPSDRFSAERTGGSVSTLTIQRTQQEDSAVYLCASSLGTSGANEQFFGPGTRLTVL.

V and J are TRBV7-2 and TRBJ2-7, with 10 nucleotides matching TRBD1. CDR1 SGHTA and CDR2 FQGNSA come from the germline V gene. Unmatched junction bases numbered 10, after V lost 5 bases and J lost 6 bases. This CDR3 is built from 15 residues. The chain's CDR3 is CASSRGGTGAAEQYF. CDR3 DNA sequence: TGTGCCAGCAGCCGGGGGGGGACAGGGGCCGCCGAGCAGTACTTC.